A selection of T cell receptor beta chains follows, all from one sample in a study of shared clonotypes between healthy human individuals. The method was immunoSEQ multiplex PCR; TCRdb's version includes in-frame clones alone and lacks a portion of them. The sample lists about 2.5 million clones; 85% to 95% were seen once. Sequenced: naive CD4+ T cells from PBMCs. These receptors were collected from a man between 18 and 35 years old in good health. Some clones in this sample may be carry-over from other donors' samples. CDR3s leave out the opening cysteine and the closing phenylalanine or tryptophan.

v_gene	j_gene	len	CDR3aa
TRBV28	TRBJ1-4	10	ASRLPNEKLF
TRBV18	TRBJ1-2	13	ASSPRVPGNDGYT
TRBV19	TRBJ1-2	11	ASSENDRYGYT
TRBV28	TRBJ2-7	14	ASTPRGPIARYEQY
TRBV7-9	TRBJ2-7	12	ASSRQGSDYEQY
TRBV11-3	TRBJ2-1	13	ASSLGLAGGNEQF
TRBV21-1	TRBJ2-7	12	ASSKRDSYYEQY
TRBV12-5	TRBJ1-1	11	ASGPSGRSEAF
TRBV5-1	TRBJ2-7	14	ASSPRIVQTSYEQY
TRBV7-6	TRBJ1-2	11	ASSSTGFYGYT
TRBV1	TRBJ2-7	14	TSSQAKPPTTYEQY
TRBV7-2	TRBJ1-1	12	ASSEDRLNTEAF
TRBV7-2	TRBJ2-1	11	ASSRDRGDEQF
TRBV2	TRBJ1-2	12	ASSLFQSNYGYT
TRBV9	TRBJ2-1	11	ASSRDRTNEQF
TRBV28	TRBJ1-5	9	ASSAYQPQH
TRBV6-5	TRBJ1-6	13	ASSYSTGVGSPLH
TRBV5-1	TRBJ1-5	11	ASSLLGEQPQH
TRBV7-2	TRBJ2-7	12	ASSPRDRSYEQY
TRBV10-3	TRBJ2-1	12	AISGPGTGSEQF
TRBV27	TRBJ1-1	10	ASGQPNTEAF
TRBV9	TRBJ2-1	11	ASSVVGGTEQF
TRBV7-3	TRBJ2-7	14	ASSLGGQGGYYEQY
TRBV4-3	TRBJ1-2	13	ASSQDTDSAYGYT
TRBV9	TRBJ2-5	12	ASSRDRGQETQY
TRBV28	TRBJ1-1	13	ASNRGGGRPFEAF
TRBV5-1	TRBJ2-3	13	ASSLGQGGVDTQY
TRBV6-5	TRBJ1-2	12	ASSYHGDDYGYT
TRBV5-1	TRBJ2-7	13	ASSPGVRVSDEQY
TRBV18	TRBJ2-7	11	ASSPGQGNEQY
TRBV7-2	TRBJ2-4	11	ASSREAKNIQY
TRBV7-3	TRBJ2-1	14	ASSRAGDSLYNEQF
TRBV29-1	TRBJ2-3	10	SVFGPTDTQY
TRBV5-1	TRBJ1-2	9	ASSGVYGYT
TRBV5-8	TRBJ2-5	12	ASTPLRRGETQY
TRBV28	TRBJ1-1	11	ASSPTGGSEAF
TRBV5-1	TRBJ2-1	11	ASSLARGGSKF
TRBV15	TRBJ2-4	15	ATSRGAGGGGRNIQY
TRBV5-5	TRBJ2-3	11	ASSPRGGDTQY
TRBV7-9	TRBJ2-7	14	ASSWTSGGSSYEQY
TRBV5-5	TRBJ2-7	12	ASSRTSGRYEQY
TRBV28	TRBJ1-5	11	ASKVSKNQPQH
TRBV15	TRBJ2-5	13	ATSRALGYEETQY